One and the same sample provided the 21 T cell receptor beta chains below, sequenced in a study of T cells in localized non-small cell lung cancer. Repertoires were generated with immunoSEQ multiplex PCR, while TCRdb's copy carries only in-frame clones and drops some. The table has over a thousand clones, around 19% seen once. The sample was lung tumor tissue, taken before any cancer treatment. These receptors were collected from a male donor aged 60 or over with stage II squamous cell lung carcinoma.

By proportion, this clone is medium-sized. This chain links TRBV4-1 with TRBJ1-2; D is unresolved. This CDR3 spans 15 amino acids. In germline, CDR1 is MGHRA, CDR2 YSYEKL. V was pared by 0 bases and J by 3 bases, with 11 bases between. In DNA form, the CDR3 reads TGCGCCAGCAGCCAAGAACCAGCCTTGGACTATGGCTACACCTTC. Translated: CASSQEPALDYGYTF.

This clone turned up a few times. This chain joins TRBV11-3 and TRBJ1-5; D is unresolved. With 3 bases removed from V and 0 bases from J, the gap between germline ends came to 9 bases. CDR1 SGHNT and CDR2 YENEEA come from the germline V gene. This CDR3 contains 15 residues. The CDR3 loop is CASSLAVTSNQPQHF. CDR3 sequence (DNA): TGTGCCAGCAGCTTGGCGGTGACTAGCAATCAGCCCCAGCATTTT.

J is TRBJ1-2 and V is TRBV19; unclear D gene. Per germline, CDR1 LNHDA and CDR2 SQIVND (reference sequence). The V gene lost 0 bases and the J gene lost 2 bases, with 4 bases spanning the gap. CDR3 length equals 13 residues. The CDR3: CASSIEGNYGYTF. The CDR3, as DNA: TGTGCCAGTAGTATAGAGGGGAACTATGGCTACACCTTC.

The chain recombines TRBV30 with TRBJ1-2; D is unclear. The CDR3 runs to 14 residues. The germline V and J ends were trimmed by 6 bases and 5 bases, with 19 bases remaining between them. Germline V gene sequence: CDR1 GTSNPN, CDR2 SVGIG (reference sequence). CDR3 region: CACVGDGEGYGYTF. As DNA, the CDR3 is TGTGCCTGTGTCGGTGATGGGGAAGGTTATGGCTACACCTTC.

CDR3 coding DNA: TGTGCCAGCAGGTCCGGACAGGGCATAGGGAATTCACCCCTCCACTTT. Its translation is CASRSGQGIGNSPLHF. The V gene is TRBV6-8, the J gene TRBJ1-6; 8 bases are shared with TRBD1. Trimming cost V 6 bases and J 7 bases; bases outside gene matches: 11. The CDR3 consists of 16 residues. CDR1 and CDR2 (germline): MNHGY, SAAAGT.

This chain joins TRBV7-1 and TRBJ2-7; 12 bases line up with TRBD2. TRBV7-1 is noted as an ORF with a role that remains uncertain. J was trimmed by 3 bases and V by 4 bases; bases with no gene match: 10. This CDR3 has 17 amino acids. CDR3: CASSLEPLAGGLYEQYF. CDR3 sequence (DNA): TGTGCCAGCAGCTTGGAGCCCCTAGCGGGGGGGCTCTACGAGCAGTACTTC.

The chain has TRBV28 and TRBJ2-7; D is perhaps TRBD2 (5 bases). V shed 5 bases and J shed 1 base, with 6 bases lying between them. Germline V gene sequence: CDR1 MDHEN, CDR2 SYDVKM. The CDR3 covers 12 residues. In DNA form, the CDR3 reads TGTGCCAGCAGTGAGGGATCCTACGAGCAGTACTTC. The encoded protein is CASSEGSYEQYF.

By share, this clone counts as medium-sized. V usage is TRBV11-3 and J usage is TRBJ2-4, with 9 bases matching TRBD2. CDR1 SGHNT and CDR2 YENEEA come from the germline V gene. The length of the CDR3 is 18 residues. The ends lost 2 bases at V and 2 bases at J; junction bases unmatched: 10. CDR3 residues: CASSLTGLAGRTKNIQYF. CDR3 nucleotide sequence: TGTGCCAGCAGCTTAACGGGGCTAGCGGGAAGGACCAAAAACATTCAGTACTTC. Together with reference TRBV11-3 and TRBJ2-4, the CDR3 gives the full variable domain: EAGVVQSPRYKIIEKKQPVAFWCNPISGHNTLYWYLQNLGQGPELLIRYENEEAVDDSQLPKDRFSAERLKGVDSTLKIQPAELGDSAVYLCASSLTGLAGRTKNIQYFGAGTRLSVL.

This clone was picked up a small number of times. The rearrangement joins TRBV9 to TRBJ2-2, with unresolved D. Trimming took off 2 bases at V and 3 bases at J, with 17 bases between the two ends. There are 17 residues in the CDR3. Germline V CDR1 and CDR2: SGDLS, YYNGEE. The CDR3, as DNA: TGTGCCAGCAGCGTGCCCCTCGGGCAGGCAGACACCGGGGAGCTGTTTTTT. Translation gives CASSVPLGQADTGELFF.

This clone occurred a few times. The CDR3 DNA reads TGTGCCAGCAGTTCGGGCCCAATCGAGGGGCAGTTCTTC. It encodes CASSSGPIEGQFF. This chain uses TRBV28 with TRBJ2-1; TRBD2 is a possible D gene (5 bases). Germline loops: CDR1 MDHEN, CDR2 SYDVKM. This CDR3 contains 13 residues. V lost 4 bases to trimming and J lost 12 bases, with 16 bases between them. Looking up the rest from reference TRBV28 and TRBJ2-1 gives the full variable domain: DVKVTQSSRYLVKRTGEKVFLECVQDMDHENMFWYRQDPGLGLRLIYFSYDVKMKEKGDIPEGYSVSREKKERFSLILESASTNQTSMYLCASSSGPIEGQFFGPGTRLTVL.

This clone has more than one count but fewer than ten. The CDR3 sequence: CASSRGSGGGTNEKLFF. CDR3 DNA: TGTGCCAGCAGCCGGGGCAGCGGGGGCGGAACTAATGAAAAACTGTTTTTT. The gene calls are TRBV11-3 and TRBJ1-4, with a tentative D call TRBD1 (6 bases). Germline CDR1 is SGHNT and CDR2 is YENEEA. V lost 5 bases to trimming and J lost 1 base, with 17 bases between them. CDR3 length: 17 amino acids.

This chain joins TRBV5-1 and TRBJ1-6, with D perhaps matching TRBD1 (5 bases). CDR1 is SGHRS and CDR2 is YFSETQ in the germline V gene. V lost 3 bases, J lost 5 bases, and 12 bases lay in between. This CDR3 has 15 residues. CDR3 loop: CASSSQGGDNSPLHF. CDR3 DNA sequence: TGCGCCAGCAGCTCGCAGGGAGGGGATAATTCACCCCTCCACTTT.

The chain carries TRBV18 and TRBJ2-7; 9 bases are shared with TRBD1. V lost 6 bases, J lost 3 bases, and 9 bases stayed unmatched. Per germline, CDR1 KGHSH and CDR2 LQKENI. The CDR3 is made up of 15 amino acids. In DNA, the CDR3 is TGTGCCAGCTCCCACAGGGGGGACAGGGTCTACGAGCAGTACTTC. It is translated as CASSHRGDRVYEQYF.

The V gene is TRBV7-7, the J gene TRBJ2-1, with 10 bases aligning to TRBD2. Germline V lookup: CDR1 SSHAT, CDR2 FNYEAQ (reference sequence). V was clipped by 5 bases and J by 6 bases; unmatched bases: 7. The CDR3 runs to 15 residues. The CDR3 region is CASSPLGLAANEQFF. As DNA, the CDR3 is TGTGCCAGCAGCCCCCTCGGACTAGCGGCCAATGAGCAGTTCTTC.

The chain is built from TRBV29-1 and TRBJ1-1; 8 bases map to TRBD1. Trimming removed 8 bases from V and 1 base from J; junction bases left unmatched: 12. CDR1 is SQVTM, CDR2 ANQGSEA, per germline. The CDR3 runs to 15 residues. The CDR3 nucleotides are TGCAGCTATGACAGGGGCACCCTGGCGAACACTGAAGCTTTCTTT. Translation: CSYDRGTLANTEAFF.

This clone occurred a few times. The CDR3 region has the DNA TGCGCCAGCAGCCAGAAATCCTCCGGGTTTGGGCGCGGCTACACCTTC. Its translation is CASSQKSSGFGRGYTF. The chain is built from TRBV4-1 and TRBJ1-2; no clear D gene. V dropped 3 bases and J dropped 8 bases, with 22 bases sitting between them. Germline-derived CDR1 and CDR2 are MGHRA and YSYEKL. The CDR3 runs 16 residues.

This clone turned up a few times. The chain couples TRBV27 to TRBJ2-5; 9 positions match TRBD1. The CDR3 runs to 15 residues. The germline gives CDR1 MNHEY, CDR2 SMNVEV (reference sequence). Trimming at V came to 8 bases and at J to 5 bases, leaving 12 bases not matched to a gene. CDR3 bases: TGTGCCAGCGGGTACCTTGGACAGGGGTTTGAGACCCAGTACTTC. Translating it yields CASGYLGQGFETQYF.

V usage is TRBV29-1 and J usage is TRBJ2-3; TRBD2 aligns across 10 bases. Germline-derived CDR1 and CDR2 are SQVTM and ANQGSEA. CDR3 size: 14 residues. J gave up 2 bases and V 7 bases, and 6 bases lay outside the gene matches. The CDR3 spells CSGVAGGPTDTQYF. CDR3 DNA sequence: TGCAGCGGGGTAGCGGGGGGACCCACAGATACGCAGTATTTT.

In this sample, this clone turned up a few times. This rearrangement joins TRBV11-3 to TRBJ1-3; D call uncertain. This CDR3 has 15 amino acids. The ends were cut back, 2 bases at V and 2 bases at J, with 10 bases in the middle. The V gene's germline CDR1 is SGHNT and CDR2 YENEEA. The CDR3 sequence: CASSLPLLAGNTIYF. CDR3 sequence (DNA): TGTGCCAGCAGCTTACCCCTACTCGCTGGAAACACCATATATTTT.

This chain uses TRBV6-8 with TRBJ2-7; the D gene is possibly TRBD2 (6 bases). Trimming shortened V by 6 bases and J by 7 bases, and 25 bases separated the two germline ends. CDR3 length: 16 amino acids. Germline CDR1 reads MNHGY; CDR2 reads SAAAGT. CDR3 nucleotides: TGTGCCAGCAGGACAATCTTAACGGGACTCCAAGGGGAGCAGTACTTC. Its protein product is CASRTILTGLQGEQYF.

This clone was seen a single time. The CDR3, as DNA: TGTGCCAGCAGCGGAGGGACAGGGTCCTATGGCTACACCTTC. Translation gives CASSGGTGSYGYTF. The gene calls are TRBV25-1 and TRBJ1-2; TRBD1 aligns across 9 bases. Trimming cost V 6 bases and J 4 bases; bases outside gene matches: 6. Germline assignment: CDR1 MGHDK and CDR2 SYGVNS. The CDR3 loop spans 14 amino acids.